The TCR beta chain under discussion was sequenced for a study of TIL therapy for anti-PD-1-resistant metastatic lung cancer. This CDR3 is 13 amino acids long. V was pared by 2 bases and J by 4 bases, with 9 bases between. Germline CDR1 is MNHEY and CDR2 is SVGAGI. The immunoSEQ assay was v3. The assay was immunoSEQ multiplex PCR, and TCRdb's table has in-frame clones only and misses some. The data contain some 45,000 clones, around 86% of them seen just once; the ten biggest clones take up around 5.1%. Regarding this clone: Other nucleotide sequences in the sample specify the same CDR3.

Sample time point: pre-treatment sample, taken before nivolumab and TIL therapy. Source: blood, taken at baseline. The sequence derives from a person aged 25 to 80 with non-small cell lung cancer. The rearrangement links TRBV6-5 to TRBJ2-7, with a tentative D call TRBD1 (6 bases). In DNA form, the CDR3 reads TGTGCCAGCAGTTACGGGGGCCAGTACGAGCAGTACTTC. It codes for CASSYGGQYEQYF.